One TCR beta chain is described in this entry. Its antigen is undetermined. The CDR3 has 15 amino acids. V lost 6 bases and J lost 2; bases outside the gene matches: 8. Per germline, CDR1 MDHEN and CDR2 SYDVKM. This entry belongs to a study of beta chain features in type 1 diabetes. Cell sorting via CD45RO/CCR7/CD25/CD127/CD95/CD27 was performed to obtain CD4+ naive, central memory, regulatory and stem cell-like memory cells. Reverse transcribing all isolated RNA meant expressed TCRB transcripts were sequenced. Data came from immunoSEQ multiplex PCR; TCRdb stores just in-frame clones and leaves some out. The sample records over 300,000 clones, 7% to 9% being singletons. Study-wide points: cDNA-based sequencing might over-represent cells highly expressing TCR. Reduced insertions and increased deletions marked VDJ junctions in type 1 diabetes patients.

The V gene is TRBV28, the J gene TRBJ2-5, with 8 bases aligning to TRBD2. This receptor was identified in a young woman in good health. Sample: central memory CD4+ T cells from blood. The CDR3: CASSRTSGQQETQYF. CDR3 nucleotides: TGTGCCAGCAGCCGAACTAGCGGTCAACAAGAGACCCAGTACTTC.